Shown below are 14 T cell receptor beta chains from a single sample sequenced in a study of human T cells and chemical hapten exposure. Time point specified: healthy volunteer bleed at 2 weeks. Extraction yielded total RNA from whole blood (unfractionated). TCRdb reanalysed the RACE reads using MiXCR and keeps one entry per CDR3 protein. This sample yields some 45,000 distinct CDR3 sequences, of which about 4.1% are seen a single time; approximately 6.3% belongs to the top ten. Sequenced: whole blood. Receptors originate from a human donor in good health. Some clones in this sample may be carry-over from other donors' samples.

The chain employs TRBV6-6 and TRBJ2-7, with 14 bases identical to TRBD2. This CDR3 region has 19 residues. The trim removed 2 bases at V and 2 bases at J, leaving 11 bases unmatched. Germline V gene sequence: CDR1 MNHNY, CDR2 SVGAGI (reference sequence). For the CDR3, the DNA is TGTGCCAGCAGTTACAAAACCGGGACTAGCGGGAGTGAGGCCTACGAGCAGTACTTC. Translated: CASSYKTGTSGSEAYEQYF.

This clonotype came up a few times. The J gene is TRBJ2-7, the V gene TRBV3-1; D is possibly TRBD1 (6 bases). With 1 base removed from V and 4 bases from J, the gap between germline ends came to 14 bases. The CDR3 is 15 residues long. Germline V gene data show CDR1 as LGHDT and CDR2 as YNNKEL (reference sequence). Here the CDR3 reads CASSQGQASVYEQYF. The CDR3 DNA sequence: TGTGCCAGCAGCCAAGGACAGGCGTCGGTTTACGAGCAGTACTTC.

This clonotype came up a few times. The CDR3 DNA is TGTGCCAGCAGTTTAGCGGCTAGCACAGATACGCAGTATTTT. Translation gives CASSLAASTDTQYF. This chain joins TRBV28 and TRBJ2-3; no firm D call. The CDR3 is made up of 14 amino acids. Trimming removed 2 bases from V and 0 bases from J, with 6 bases in between. Germline V gene sequence: CDR1 MDHEN, CDR2 SYDVKM.

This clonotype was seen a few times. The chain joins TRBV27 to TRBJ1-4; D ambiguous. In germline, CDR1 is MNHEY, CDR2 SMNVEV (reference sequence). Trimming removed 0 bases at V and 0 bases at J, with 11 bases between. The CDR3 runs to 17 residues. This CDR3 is CASSLSNGVATNEKLFF. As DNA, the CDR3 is TGTGCCAGCAGTTTATCGAACGGGGTCGCAACTAATGAAAAACTGTTTTTT. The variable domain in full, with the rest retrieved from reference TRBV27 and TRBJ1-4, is EAQVTQNPRYLITVTGKKLTVTCSQNMNHEYMSWYRQDPGLGLRQIYYSMNVEVTDKGDVPEGYKVSRKEKRNFPLILESPSPNQTSLYFCASSLSNGVATNEKLFFGSGTQLSVL.

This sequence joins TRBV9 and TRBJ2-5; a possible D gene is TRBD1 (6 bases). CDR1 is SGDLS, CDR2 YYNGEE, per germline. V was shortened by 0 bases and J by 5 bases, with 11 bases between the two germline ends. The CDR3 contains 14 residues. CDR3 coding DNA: TGTGCCAGCAGCGTAGTGTCTACAGGGGAGACCCAGTACTTC. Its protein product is CASSVVSTGETQYF.

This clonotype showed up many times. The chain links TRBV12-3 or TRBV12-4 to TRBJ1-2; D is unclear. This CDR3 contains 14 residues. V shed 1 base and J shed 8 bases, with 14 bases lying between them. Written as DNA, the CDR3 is TGTGCCAGCAGTTTAGGTGAAGGTCCGGAGGGCTACACCTTC. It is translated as CASSLGEGPEGYTF.

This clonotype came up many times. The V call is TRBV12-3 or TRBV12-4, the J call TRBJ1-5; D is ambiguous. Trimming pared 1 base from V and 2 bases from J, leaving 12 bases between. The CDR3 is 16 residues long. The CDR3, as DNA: TGTGCCAGCAGTTTAGAGGCAGGACCGGGCAATCAGCCCCAGCATTTT. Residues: CASSLEAGPGNQPQHF.

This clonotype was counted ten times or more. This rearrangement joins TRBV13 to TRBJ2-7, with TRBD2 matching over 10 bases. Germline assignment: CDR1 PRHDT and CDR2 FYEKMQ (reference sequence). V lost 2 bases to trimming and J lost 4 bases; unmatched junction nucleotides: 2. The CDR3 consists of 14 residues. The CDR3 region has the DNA TGTGCCAGCAGCTTAAGACTAGCGGGTTACGAGCAGTACTTC. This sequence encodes CASSLRLAGYEQYF.

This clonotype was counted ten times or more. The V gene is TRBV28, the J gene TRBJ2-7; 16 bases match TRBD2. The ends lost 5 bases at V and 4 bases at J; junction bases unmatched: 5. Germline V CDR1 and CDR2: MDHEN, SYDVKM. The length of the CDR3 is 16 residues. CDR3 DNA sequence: TGTGCCAGCAGTCCGGCGGGACTAGCGGGAGGGTACGAGCAGTACTTC. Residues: CASSPAGLAGGYEQYF. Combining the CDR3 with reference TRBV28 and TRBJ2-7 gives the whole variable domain DVKVTQSSRYLVKRTGEKVFLECVQDMDHENMFWYRQDPGLGLRLIYFSYDVKMKEKGDIPEGYSVSREKKERFSLILESASTNQTSMYLCASSPAGLAGGYEQYFGPGTRLTVT.

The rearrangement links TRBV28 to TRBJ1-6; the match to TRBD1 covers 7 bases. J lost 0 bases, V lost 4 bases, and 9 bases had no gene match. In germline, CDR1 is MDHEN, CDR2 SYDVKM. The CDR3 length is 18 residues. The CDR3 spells CASSSKTGVGSYNSPLHF. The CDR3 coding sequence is TGTGCCAGCAGTTCGAAAACAGGGGTGGGCTCCTATAATTCACCCCTCCACTTT. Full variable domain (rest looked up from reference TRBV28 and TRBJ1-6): DVKVTQSSRYLVKRTGEKVFLECVQDMDHENMFWYRQDPGLGLRLIYFSYDVKMKEKGDIPEGYSVSREKKERFSLILESASTNQTSMYLCASSSKTGVGSYNSPLHFGNGTRLTVT.

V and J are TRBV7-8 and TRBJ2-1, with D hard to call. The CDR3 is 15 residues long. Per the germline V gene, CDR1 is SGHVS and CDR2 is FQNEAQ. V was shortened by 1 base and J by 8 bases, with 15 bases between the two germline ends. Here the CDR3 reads CASSLGWAGVDEQFF. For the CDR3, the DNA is TGTGCCAGCAGCTTAGGTTGGGCTGGGGTGGATGAGCAGTTCTTC. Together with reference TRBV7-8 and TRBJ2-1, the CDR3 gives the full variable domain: GAGVSQSPRYKVAKRGQDVALRCDPISGHVSLFWYQQALGQGPEFLTYFQNEAQLDKSGLPSDRFFAERPEGSVSTLKIQRTQQEDSAVYLCASSLGWAGVDEQFFGPGTRLTVL.

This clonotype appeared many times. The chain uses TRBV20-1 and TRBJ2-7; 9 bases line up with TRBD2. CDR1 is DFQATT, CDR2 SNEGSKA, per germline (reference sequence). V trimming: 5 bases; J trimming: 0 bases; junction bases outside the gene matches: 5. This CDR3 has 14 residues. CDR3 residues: CSAGLAHSSYEQYF. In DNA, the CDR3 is TGCAGTGCTGGACTAGCGCATAGCTCCTACGAGCAGTACTTC.

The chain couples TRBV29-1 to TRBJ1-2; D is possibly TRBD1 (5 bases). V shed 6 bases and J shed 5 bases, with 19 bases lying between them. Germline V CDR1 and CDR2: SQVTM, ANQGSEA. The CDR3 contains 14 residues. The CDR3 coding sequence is TGCAGCGTCGAGGTGGGGTCTTCAGGGTATGGCTACACCTTC. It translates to CSVEVGSSGYGYTF.

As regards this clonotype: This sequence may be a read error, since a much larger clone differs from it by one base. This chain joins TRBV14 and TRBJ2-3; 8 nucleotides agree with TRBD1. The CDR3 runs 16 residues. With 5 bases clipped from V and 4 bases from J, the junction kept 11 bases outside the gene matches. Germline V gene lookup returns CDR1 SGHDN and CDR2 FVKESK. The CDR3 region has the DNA TGTGCCAGCAGCAAGCTGGGGCAGGGGGCTGCAGATACGCAGTATTTT. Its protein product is CASSKLGQGAADTQYF.